This T cell receptor (beta chain) was documented in a study of blood T cells in healthy people across ages. Whole-study context: Capture via template switching afforded approximately one barcoded beta molecule per two T cells.

This CDR3 contains 13 residues. Deletions cut 4 bases from V and 5 bases from J, with 11 bases between. Donation came from healthy Caucasian individuals in Russia who were aged about 6 to 95. Peripheral blood samples of roughly 9.8 milliliters were drawn from each donor. Each sample had at least 6 million PBMCs isolated. Next came a second PCR, run for about 7 to 11 cycles, which used a sample-barcoded 5' primer along with a J-beta primer mix. TCRdb re-called the 5' RACE reads with MiXCR, one entry per CDR3 protein. This sample has about a million distinct CDR3 sequences, with about two fifths found just once.

The source is a young man in good health. The rearrangement joins TRBV12-3 or TRBV12-4 to TRBJ2-5, with a weak D call TRBD1 (5 bases). The sample consisted of blood. In DNA, the CDR3 is TGTGCCAGCAGTTGGTTCTCAGGGGAGACCCAGTACTTC. Residues: CASSWFSGETQYF.